A selection of T cell receptor beta chains follows, all from one sample in a study of T cell repertoires in Merkel cell carcinoma. Sequenced by immunoSEQ multiplex PCR; TCRdb stores in-frame clones only, minus some. The data contain roughly 14,000 clones, around 74% of them singletons. The sequenced sample was tumor tissue. The receptors derive from an adult with Merkel cell carcinoma. Both conserved end residues are part of each CDR3. Each record gives: clone size, V gene, J gene, D gene, CDR3 protein, CDR3 DNA. D genes are given only for firm matches. Some rows mark clone size as missing; the rest say once, few, many or name a class of expanded clone.

once,TRBV28,TRBJ1-3,.,CASSFSGNTIYF,TGTGCCAGCAGCTTCAGTGGAAACACCATATATTTT
once,TRBV30,TRBJ1-1,.,CAWKSGLNTEAFF,TGTGCCTGGAAATCGGGGCTGAACACTGAAGCTTTCTTT
.,TRBV4-3,TRBJ2-1,.,CASSQGSYNEQFF,TGCGCCAGCAGCCAAGGGAGTTACAATGAGCAGTTCTTC
few,TRBV12-5,TRBJ1-1,.,CASGRQLGTEAFF,TGTGCTAGTGGTCGACAACTGGGGACTGAAGCTTTCTTT
once,TRBV19,TRBJ1-3,TRBD1,CASNTGASGNTIYF,TGTGCCAGTAACACAGGGGCCTCTGGAAACACCATATATTTT
.,TRBV7-8,TRBJ2-1,.,CASSLTGLLYNEQFF,TGTGCCAGCAGCCTTACGGGACTCCTCTACAATGAGCAGTTCTTC
.,TRBV2,TRBJ2-5,.,CASSEVAARGETQYF,TGTGCCAGCAGTGAGGTCGCAGCCCGCGGGGAGACCCAGTACTTC
.,TRBV19,TRBJ2-3,TRBD1,CASSGTGGPDTQYF,TGTGCCAGTAGTGGGACAGGGGGCCCAGATACGCAGTATTTT
.,TRBV19,TRBJ1-2,TRBD1,CASSMRTGFGYTF,TGTGCCAGTAGTATGAGGACAGGGTTTGGCTACACCTTC
.,TRBV4-2,TRBJ1-2,.,CASSQARTAAYGYTF,TGTGCCAGCAGCCAAGCTCGGACCGCTGCTTATGGCTACACCTTC
once,TRBV7-8,TRBJ1-2,.,CASSPDRNYGYTF,TGTGCCAGCAGCCCAGACAGGAACTATGGCTACACCTTC
once,TRBV3-1/TRBV3-2,TRBJ2-5,TRBD2,CASSPGTRNLETQYF,TGTGCCAGCAGCCCCGGGACTAGAAACCTGGAGACCCAGTACTTC
medium-sized,TRBV10-3,TRBJ2-2,.,CAIRAQGRGNPGELFF,TGTGCCATCAGAGCACAGGGAAGGGGAAACCCCGGGGAGCTGTTTTTT
.,TRBV7-9,TRBJ1-2,TRBD1,CASSPWDRGDYGYTF,TGTGCCAGCAGCCCCTGGGACAGGGGAGACTATGGCTACACCTTC
.,TRBV5-1,TRBJ1-1,.,CASSQSANTEAFF,TGCGCCAGCAGCCAGTCCGCGAACACTGAAGCTTTCTTT
.,TRBV7-2,TRBJ1-2,TRBD1,CASSLVQGIITNYGYTF,TGTGCCAGCAGCTTAGTACAGGGGATCATCACTAACTATGGCTACACCTTC
.,TRBV19,TRBJ1-2,.,CASSMSNLGYTF,TGTGCCAGTAGTATGTCAAACTTGGGCTACACCTTC
.,TRBV20-1,TRBJ2-7,.,CSASRPGRREQYF,TGCAGTGCTAGTAGGCCGGGCCGTAGGGAGCAGTACTTC
few,TRBV9,TRBJ1-1,.,CASSVGPAPTLEAFF,TGTGCCAGCAGCGTAGGTCCAGCCCCTACTCTTGAAGCTTTCTTT
few,TRBV4-1,TRBJ1-2,.,CASSQDVGSYYGYTF,TGCGCCAGCAGCCAAGATGTCGGTTCTTACTATGGCTACACCTTC
.,TRBV19,TRBJ2-3,TRBD1,CASSPGQVSTDTQYF,TGTGCCAGTAGCCCGGGACAGGTCAGCACAGATACGCAGTATTTT
.,TRBV15,TRBJ2-7,TRBD1,CATSRGDSSYEQYF,TGTGCCACCAGCAGGGGGGACAGCTCCTACGAGCAGTACTTC
.,TRBV5-1,TRBJ2-3,.,CASREWSGSTDTQYF,TGCGCCAGCAGAGAGTGGTCGGGGAGTACAGATACGCAGTATTTT
.,TRBV10-2,TRBJ2-1,TRBD2,CASFGGETVYNEQFF,TGCGCCAGCTTTGGGGGGGAGACAGTCTACAATGAGCAGTTCTTC
once,TRBV28,TRBJ1-2,.,CASSLSQGYTF,TGTGCCAGCAGTTTATCCCAGGGCTACACCTTC
.,TRBV5-1,TRBJ2-7,.,CASFQRAYEQYF,TGCGCCAGTTTTCAGCGGGCCTACGAGCAGTACTTC
.,TRBV28,TRBJ1-2,.,CASSFPGADGYTF,TGTGCCAGCAGTTTTCCGGGGGCCGATGGCTACACCTTC
.,TRBV6-2/TRBV6-3,TRBJ1-5,.,CASSYRGERNQPQHF,TGTGCCAGCAGTTATAGAGGGGAACGCAATCAGCCCCAGCATTTT
.,TRBV27,TRBJ1-2,.,CASSYEASGGYTF,TGTGCCAGCAGTTACGAGGCGTCGGGTGGCTACACCTTC
.,TRBV28,TRBJ2-3,TRBD2,CASTLGGSGRGSTDTQYF,TGTGCCAGCACCTTGGGAGGTAGCGGGAGGGGGTCCACAGATACGCAGTATTTT
.,TRBV4-1,TRBJ2-2,TRBD2,CASSQELAGAGELFF,TGCGCCAGCAGCCAAGAACTAGCGGGAGCCGGGGAGCTGTTTTTT
once,TRBV20-1,TRBJ1-2,TRBD1,CSASEGDRVYYGYTF,TGCAGTGCTAGTGAGGGGGACAGGGTCTACTATGGCTACACCTTC
.,TRBV9,TRBJ2-2,TRBD1,CASSGTGFTGELFF,TGTGCCAGCAGCGGGACAGGGTTTACCGGGGAGCTGTTTTTT
few,TRBV24-1,TRBJ2-3,.,CATSDLGQFSDTQYF,TGTGCCACCAGTGATTTGGGGCAGTTTTCAGATACGCAGTATTTT
.,TRBV5-4,TRBJ2-2,TRBD1,CASSPGQGDTGELFF,TGTGCCAGCAGCCCGGGACAGGGAGACACCGGGGAGCTGTTTTTT
.,TRBV6-5,TRBJ2-1,.,CASRLRDSPYNEQFF,TGTGCCAGCAGACTGCGGGACAGTCCCTACAATGAGCAGTTCTTC
.,TRBV7-2,TRBJ2-2,TRBD2,CASSLEVGGPTGELFF,TGTGCCAGCAGCTTAGAAGTGGGAGGGCCAACCGGGGAGCTGTTTTTT
.,TRBV7-3,TRBJ2-3,.,CASSLGRGGTDTQYF,TGTGCCAGCAGCTTGGGGCGGGGTGGCACAGATACGCAGTATTTT
few,TRBV6-2/TRBV6-3,TRBJ2-2,.,CASSYGDHRAGELFF,TGTGCCAGCAGTTACGGGGACCACCGGGCCGGGGAGCTGTTTTTT
few,TRBV19,TRBJ2-1,.,CASGVYNEQFF,TGTGCCAGCGGAGTCTACAATGAGCAGTTCTTC
few,TRBV28,TRBJ2-1,TRBD2,CASSSLANRDNEQFF,TGTGCCAGCAGTTCACTAGCGAACCGAGACAATGAGCAGTTCTTC
.,TRBV4-3,TRBJ1-4,.,CASSRTTGWTNEKLFF,TGCGCCAGCAGCCGAACGACAGGATGGACTAATGAAAAACTGTTTTTT
.,TRBV9,TRBJ1-1,.,CASSGRTATEAFF,TGTGCCAGCAGCGGGCGGACAGCCACTGAAGCTTTCTTT
.,TRBV10-3,TRBJ1-1,TRBD1,CAISDFGQGEGEAFF,TGTGCCATCAGTGACTTTGGACAGGGGGAGGGTGAAGCTTTCTTT
few,TRBV6-2/TRBV6-3,TRBJ1-2,.,CASSYRPGREYGYTF,TGTGCCAGCAGTTACCGGCCAGGGAGGGAGTATGGCTACACCTTC
.,TRBV13,TRBJ2-1,.,CASSPAPSSYNEQFF,TGTGCCAGCAGCCCGGCGCCGAGCTCCTACAATGAGCAGTTCTTC
.,TRBV6-6,TRBJ2-7,TRBD2,CASSLGGGPAEQYF,TGTGCCAGCAGTTTGGGGGGAGGGCCGGCAGAGCAGTACTTC
.,TRBV7-3,TRBJ1-1,.,CASSKYTEAFF,TGTGCCAGCAGCAAGTACACTGAAGCTTTCTTT
.,TRBV27,TRBJ2-7,.,CASSPVQGGWHEQYF,TGTGCCAGCAGCCCCGTACAGGGAGGATGGCACGAGCAGTACTTC
.,TRBV2,TRBJ1-4,.,CASRDWGGYEKLFF,TGTGCCAGCAGGGACTGGGGGGGCTATGAAAAACTGTTTTTT
once,TRBV19,TRBJ1-1,.,CASSDRISTEAFF,TGTGCCAGTAGTGACAGGATTTCGACTGAAGCTTTCTTT
.,TRBV5-1,TRBJ2-7,.,CASSADSYEQYF,TGCGCCAGCAGCGCGGACAGCTACGAGCAGTACTTC
.,TRBV2,TRBJ2-7,TRBD2,CASSGGGGGYEQYF,TGTGCCAGCAGTGGTGGCGGGGGGGGCTACGAGCAGTACTTC
once,TRBV19,TRBJ1-2,TRBD1,CASSIPRTGGINYGYTF,TGTGCCAGTAGTATCCCCCGGACAGGGGGCATTAACTATGGCTACACCTTC
.,TRBV7-2,TRBJ1-1,.,CASSLGGAAGTEAFF,TGTGCCAGCAGCTTAGGAGGGGCAGCGGGCACTGAAGCTTTCTTT
.,TRBV7-2,TRBJ2-7,TRBD1,CASSLARDRSYEQYF,TGTGCCAGCAGCTTAGCCAGGGACAGATCCTACGAGCAGTACTTC
.,TRBV5-6,TRBJ2-3,TRBD1,CASSKWTGQLADTQYF,TGTGCCAGCAGCAAATGGACAGGTCAACTCGCAGATACGCAGTATTTT
.,TRBV4-1,TRBJ1-4,.,CASSQEGSWTKGEKLFF,TGCGCCAGCAGCCAAGAAGGTAGTTGGACTAAAGGGGAAAAACTGTTTTTT
.,TRBV15,TRBJ2-1,.,CATSRDSTGPKFF,TGTGCCACCAGCAGAGATAGCACAGGTCCAAAGTTCTTC
.,TRBV9,TRBJ2-1,TRBD2,CASSATGTSGRATVPNEQFF,TGTGCCAGCAGCGCCACCGGGACTAGCGGGAGGGCCACGGTTCCCAATGAGCAGTTCTTC